This TCR beta chain emerged from a study of blood T cell repertoires in COVID-19. Study background: COVID-19 samples collected from the United States, Italy and Spain covered acute and convalescent phases.

Per the study methods: For nucleated cells, counts were estimated from reference gene primer amplification. The assay was immunoSEQ multiplex PCR, and TCRdb's table has in-frame clones only and misses some. The V and J calls and clone size were taken over from that table, and D and trimming were inferred from the DNA. The profile shows hundreds of thousands of clones, over 75% of them singletons. Sequencing was carried out using peripheral blood. The source of this sequence is a human donor in a cohort sampled during active COVID-19.

The DNA for the CDR3 is TGTGCCAGCAGTGAAGCCCGGGGACAGGAGGGGAACACCTTC. Translation gives CASSEARGQEGNTF. The chain has TRBV2 and TRBJ1-2; 8 positions agree with TRBD1. CDR3 size: 14 residues. V shed 0 bases, J shed 12 bases, and the junction held 9 bases outside the gene matches. Germline-derived CDR1 and CDR2 are SNHLY and FYNNEI.